A single sample is the source of the 2 T cell receptor beta chains below, sequenced in a study of T cells in tumors after PD-1 blockade. Generated by immunoSEQ multiplex PCR, the TCRdb table keeps only in-frame clones and is missing some. In the table there are about 47,000 clones, about four fifths of which are singletons. Specimen: PBMCs, collected before anti-PD-1 treatment. These receptors originate from a human donor with basal cell carcinoma.

CDR3 residues: CASSLDRATGNTIYF. The CDR3 nucleotides read TGTGCCAGCAGCTTGGACAGGGCAACTGGAAACACCATATATTTT. The V gene is TRBV5-4, the J gene TRBJ1-3, with a weak D call TRBD1 (6 bases). V was shortened by 0 bases and J by 2 bases, with 9 bases between the two germline ends. Germline V gene lookup returns CDR1 SGHNT and CDR2 YYREEE (reference sequence). There are 15 residues in the CDR3.

This clone appeared once. The chain couples TRBV7-2 to TRBJ2-1; TRBD2 matches at 8 bases. The J segment lost 4 bases and the V segment lost 2 bases, leaving 4 bases of the junction unmatched. Germline V lookup: CDR1 SGHTA, CDR2 FQGNSA. The CDR3 spans 15 residues. CDR3 coding DNA: TGTGCCAGCAGCTTAATTAGCGGGGCGTACAATGAGCAGTTCTTC. This translates into CASSLISGAYNEQFF.